Presented here are 30 T cell receptor beta chains from one specimen sequenced in a study of blood T cell repertoires in COVID-19. The method was immunoSEQ multiplex PCR; TCRdb's version includes in-frame clones alone and lacks a portion of them. Of approximately 75,000 clones listed, 90% were seen once; the top ten hold less than 8.5%. The sample taken for sequencing was peripheral blood. Every receptor here comes from a human donor in a cohort sampled during active COVID-19.

CDR3 region: CATSDSPSNQPQHF. The CDR3, as DNA: TGTGCCACCAGTGACTCCCCTAGCAATCAGCCCCAGCATTTT. This chain connects TRBV24-1 to TRBJ1-5; D is unresolved. V gave up 4 bases and J gave up 0 bases, with 6 bases separating them. The germline V gene has CDR1 KGHDR and CDR2 SFDVKD. There are 14 residues in the CDR3.

The rearrangement links TRBV6-4 to TRBJ2-1; 9 bases agree with TRBD2. Trimming cost V 2 bases and J 8 bases; bases outside gene matches: 10. The CDR3 has 16 residues. Germline V gene sequence: CDR1 MRHNA, CDR2 SNTAGT. The CDR3 region has the DNA TGTGCCAGCAGTGACCGCGGGGGACTAGCAACTTATGAGCAGTTCTTC. Translated, it gives CASSDRGGLATYEQFF.

This rearrangement joins TRBV15 to TRBJ1-5; weak D call: TRBD1 (6 bases). The CDR3 has 15 amino acids. The germline V gene encodes CDR1 LNHNV and CDR2 YYDKDF (reference sequence). The germline V and J ends were trimmed by 0 bases and 2 bases, with 8 bases remaining between them. The CDR3 nucleotides are TGTGCCACCAGCAGAGAGGGGGCAGGCAATCAGCCCCAGCATTTT. Translating gives CATSREGAGNQPQHF. The full variable domain, its missing parts supplied by reference TRBV15 and TRBJ1-5, is DAMVIQNPRYQVTQFGKPVTLSCSQTLNHNVMYWYQQKSSQAPKLLFHYYDKDFNNEADTPDNFQSRRPNTSFCFLDIRSPGLGDTAMYLCATSREGAGNQPQHFGDGTRLSIL.

The chain joins TRBV5-1 to TRBJ2-7, with TRBD1 as a possible D gene (6 bases). V shed 2 bases and J shed 0 bases, with 12 bases lying between them. The CDR3 spans 15 residues. The V gene's germline CDR1 is SGHRS and CDR2 YFSETQ. The DNA for the CDR3 is TGCGCCAGCAGCTTCTTACAGGACAGCTCCTACGAGCAGTACTTC. Translated, it gives CASSFLQDSSYEQYF.

The chain carries TRBV18 and TRBJ1-2; TRBD1 is a possible D gene (5 bases). Trimming pared 3 bases from V and 1 base from J, leaving 12 bases between. This CDR3 spans 15 amino acids. In germline, CDR1 is KGHSH, CDR2 LQKENI. CDR3 in amino acids: CASSPGQTINYGYTF. The CDR3, as DNA: TGTGCCAGCTCACCGGGGCAGACAATTAACTATGGCTACACCTTC.

This rearrangement joins TRBV5-1 to TRBJ2-5; D ambiguous. Germline CDR1 reads SGHRS; CDR2 reads YFSETQ. The CDR3 has 16 amino acids. The V end was cut by 0 bases, the J end by 1 base, with 13 bases between. CDR3 sequence: CASSLADQVGQETQYF. The CDR3 region has the DNA TGCGCCAGCAGCTTGGCCGATCAGGTAGGCCAAGAGACCCAGTACTTC.

The rearrangement uses TRBV9 and TRBJ2-1, with a weak D call TRBD1 (5 bases). This CDR3 is 12 amino acids long. Per the germline V gene, CDR1 is SGDLS and CDR2 is YYNGEE. V was cut by 0 bases and J by 11 bases, with 9 bases left in between. The CDR3 loop is CASSVEGFQQFF. The CDR3 DNA follows: TGTGCCAGCAGCGTAGAGGGGTTCCAGCAGTTCTTC.

This chain joins TRBV6-5 and TRBJ1-6; 8 nucleotides align to TRBD1. There are 14 residues in the CDR3. Germline V lookup: CDR1 MNHEY, CDR2 SVGAGI. Trimming took 5 bases from V and 8 from J; bases not matched to a gene: 5. The CDR3 bases are TGTGCCAGCAGTAACAGGGGGACATATTCACCCCTCCACTTT. This encodes CASSNRGTYSPLHF.

The chain links TRBV15 to TRBJ1-2, with a tentative D call TRBD1 (6 bases). The V gene's germline CDR1 is LNHNV and CDR2 YYDKDF (reference sequence). Trimming shortened V by 0 bases and J by 2 bases, and 22 bases separated the two germline ends. CDR3 size: 19 residues. CDR3: CATSREGEYRAFVNYGYTF. Written as DNA, the CDR3 is TGTGCCACCAGCAGAGAGGGAGAGTACAGGGCCTTCGTGAACTATGGCTACACCTTC.

CDR3 nucleotides: TGTGCCAGCAGCCCTAGCGGGGGGCAAACTAGCACAGATACGCAGTATTTT. This sequence encodes CASSPSGGQTSTDTQYF. The chain links TRBV6-4 to TRBJ2-3, with TRBD2 identical over 11 bases. The V segment lost 6 bases and the J segment 0 bases; nucleotides outside the gene matches: 8. Germline V lookup: CDR1 MRHNA, CDR2 SNTAGT. CDR3 length: 17 residues.

V is TRBV5-1 and J is TRBJ2-1; D call uncertain. V lost 4 bases and J 4 bases, leaving 6 bases between the germline ends. The CDR3 sequence is 12 residues long. Germline CDR1 SGHRS, CDR2 YFSETQ. The CDR3 DNA is TGCGCCAGCAGCCCACTATACAATGAGCAGTTCTTC. It yields the protein CASSPLYNEQFF.

Written as DNA, the CDR3 is TGTGCCAGTAGTTCCGGGGTACCACATTCACCCCTCCACTTT. Translating it yields CASSSGVPHSPLHF. This chain uses TRBV19 with TRBJ1-6; D unclear. V lost 5 bases, J lost 8 bases, and 13 bases lay in between. There are 14 residues in the CDR3. In germline, CDR1 is LNHDA, CDR2 SQIVND (reference sequence).

The genes are TRBV5-6 and TRBJ2-3; 9 positions agree with TRBD2. Germline trimming cut 4 bases from V and 2 bases from J; bases unmatched to any gene: 8. The CDR3 consists of 16 residues. The germline V gene encodes CDR1 SGHDT and CDR2 YYEEEE. In nucleotides, the CDR3 is TGTGCCAGCAGCCTCCGGCTAGCGGGGTCCACAGATACGCAGTATTTT. Translating it yields CASSLRLAGSTDTQYF.

The chain employs TRBV10-1 and TRBJ2-7; 9 bases are shared with TRBD1. The germline gives CDR1 WNHNN, CDR2 SYGVQD (reference sequence). V shed 5 bases and J 2 bases; nucleotides not matched to a gene: 10. This CDR3 is built from 16 residues. CDR3 residues: CASSKAPGQGPYEQYF. The CDR3 nucleotides read TGCGCCAGCAGTAAGGCTCCGGGACAGGGTCCCTACGAGCAGTACTTC.

The chain recombines TRBV11-2 with TRBJ1-2; D not resolved. This CDR3 region has 14 residues. The germline CDR1 and CDR2 sequences are SGHAT and FQNNGV. Trimming took 5 bases from V and 4 from J, leaving 14 bases between them. The CDR3 nucleotides are TGTGCCAGCAGCCCCCAGCGGGTCGCCTATGGCTACACCTTC. It codes for CASSPQRVAYGYTF.

V gene TRBV2 combines with J gene TRBJ2-1; 8 bases agree with TRBD2. The germline V gene encodes CDR1 SNHLY and CDR2 FYNNEI. Losses at the gene ends were 9 bases for V and 2 bases for J; bases not matched to a gene: 6. This CDR3 is built from 14 residues. The CDR3 sequence is CASQLAATYNEQFF. CDR3 in DNA: TGTGCCAGTCAACTAGCGGCGACCTACAATGAGCAGTTCTTC.

This clone occurred a few times. This chain connects TRBV3-1 (or the pseudogene TRBV3-2) to TRBJ1-1; weak D call: TRBD1 (5 bases). V was pared by 1 base and J by 2 bases, with 14 bases between. CDR1 is LGHDT and CDR2 is YNNKEL in the germline V gene (reference sequence). There are 16 residues in the CDR3. CDR3 sequence (DNA): TGTGCCAGCAGCCAAGGGCTTCCAGGGTACAACACTGAAGCTTTCTTT. It translates to CASSQGLPGYNTEAFF.

V and J are TRBV3-1 (or the pseudogene TRBV3-2) and TRBJ1-6; D is undetermined. The germline V gene has CDR1 LGHDT and CDR2 YNNKEL (reference sequence). V was clipped by 1 base and J by 4 bases, with 8 bases between them. CDR3 size: 15 residues. The CDR3 protein is CASSQGQPYNSPLHF. The CDR3 DNA sequence: TGTGCCAGCAGCCAAGGACAACCGTATAATTCACCCCTCCACTTT.

Comments on this clone: The junction differs from germline at one of its ends, possibly a read error. The chain joins TRBV6-1 to TRBJ2-7; TRBD1 aligns across 7 bases. This CDR3 contains 13 residues. Looked up from germline, CDR1 is MNHNS and CDR2 is SASEGT. DNA for the CDR3: TGTGCCAGCAATGAAGTAGGGGGCGACGAGCAGTACTTC. Its protein is CASNEVGGDEQYF.

V and J are TRBV6-2 or TRBV6-3 and TRBJ1-2, with D perhaps matching TRBD1 (6 bases). V was clipped by 2 bases and J by 3 bases, with 7 bases between them. Per the germline V gene, CDR1 is MNHEY and CDR2 is SVGEGT. The CDR3 totals 13 residues. This chain's CDR3 is CASSYEGDYGYTF. The DNA for the CDR3 is TGTGCCAGCAGTTACGAGGGGGACTATGGCTACACCTTC.

The rearrangement uses TRBV19 and TRBJ1-1; D gene unclear. CDR3 length: 13 amino acids. V gave up 8 bases and J gave up 1 base, with 11 bases separating them. The germline CDR1 and CDR2 sequences are LNHDA and SQIVND (reference sequence). Here the CDR3 reads CASLMRQNTEAFF. In DNA, the CDR3 is TGTGCCAGTCTTATGCGGCAGAACACTGAAGCTTTCTTT.

This chain joins TRBV12-5 and TRBJ2-7, with a possible D match to TRBD2 (5 bases). V was cut by 6 bases and J by 2 bases, with 11 bases left in between. Germline CDR1 and CDR2: LGHNT and FRNRAP. The length of the CDR3 is 13 residues. CDR3 nucleotides: TGTGCTAGTGGCCCCGGGAAAGCCTACGAGCAGTACTTC. This translates into CASGPGKAYEQYF.

Comments on this clone: At one boundary the junction diverges from the germline segment, which might be a read error. The chain has TRBV19 and TRBJ2-5; 7 positions agree with TRBD1. Germline V gene sequence: CDR1 LNHDA, CDR2 SQIVND (reference sequence). CDR3 size: 14 residues. The CDR3 loop is CASSIVAGTVSRNF. DNA for the CDR3: TGTGCCAGTAGTATAGTTGCTGGGACAGTCTCTAGGAACTTC.

The chain is built from TRBV6-2 or TRBV6-3 and TRBJ2-1; 13 bases match TRBD2. The ends lost 5 bases at V and 7 bases at J; junction bases unmatched: 5. In germline, CDR1 is MNHEY, CDR2 SVGEGT. CDR3 length: 15 amino acids. The CDR3 DNA follows: TGTGCCAGCAGTCAGACTAGCGGGGGGAGGAATGAGCAGTTCTTC. Translation gives CASSQTSGGRNEQFF.

The V and J genes are TRBV5-8 and TRBJ1-2; 8 bases map to TRBD1. Germline V gene sequence: CDR1 SGHTS, CDR2 YDEGEE. This CDR3 has 15 amino acids. The V and J ends lost 1 base and 9 bases, in that order; junction bases with no gene match: 11. For the CDR3, the DNA is TGTGCCAGCAGCTTGCCACTCGACAGGGGTGGGAGCTACACCTTC. Protein sequence: CASSLPLDRGGSYTF.

The rearrangement joins TRBV11-2 to TRBJ2-2; D ambiguous. Trimming removed 2 bases at V and 0 bases at J, with 7 bases between. The CDR3 has 15 residues. The germline gives CDR1 SGHAT, CDR2 FQNNGV. Here the CDR3 DNA reads TGTGCCAGCAGCTTATTCTTCGCGAACACCGGGGAGCTGTTTTTT. This codes for CASSLFFANTGELFF.

The chain carries TRBV18 and TRBJ1-2, with 10 nucleotides matching TRBD1. The trim removed 5 bases at V and 2 bases at J, leaving 5 bases unmatched. Germline lookup yields CDR1 KGHSH and CDR2 LQKENI. The CDR3 length is 15 residues. CDR3: CASSTRTGGNYGYTF. As DNA, the CDR3 is TGTGCCAGCTCAACCAGGACAGGGGGGAACTATGGCTACACCTTC.

The V and J genes are TRBV6-6 and TRBJ1-2; 7 bases match TRBD1. CDR3 size: 14 residues. Trimming cost V 6 bases and J 3 bases; bases outside gene matches: 7. Germline-derived CDR1 and CDR2 are MNHNY and SVGAGI (reference sequence). For the CDR3, the DNA is TGTGCCAGCAGCCCACAGGGGCCCTACTATGGCTACACCTTC. Its translation is CASSPQGPYYGYTF.

The V gene is TRBV5-5, the J gene TRBJ1-2, with a possible D match to TRBD1 (6 bases). V gave up 0 bases and J gave up 4 bases, with 10 bases separating them. Per the germline V gene, CDR1 is SGHKS and CDR2 is YYEKEE (reference sequence). The CDR3 has 14 residues. The CDR3 region has the DNA TGTGCCAGCAGCTTGGGTGGGGGCCTCTATGGCTACACCTTC. Translation gives CASSLGGGLYGYTF.

The chain carries TRBV28 and TRBJ2-5; 8 nucleotides match TRBD2. The ends lost 8 bases at V and 5 bases at J; junction bases unmatched: 7. This CDR3 region has 13 residues. Per germline, CDR1 MDHEN and CDR2 SYDVKM. The DNA of the CDR3 is TGTGCCAGCTCTCGGGGGGGCGGGGAGACCCAGTACTTC. It codes for CASSRGGGETQYF.